The clone carrying this T cell receptor (beta chain) appeared a single time. This sample is part of a study of blood T cell repertoires in COVID-19. Across the study: Sites in the United States, Italy and Spain provided acute and convalescent COVID-19 samples. In each case, the material was cDNA or gDNA derived from T cells, B-cell-depleted T cells, or PBMCs.

Per the germline V gene, CDR1 is LNHDA and CDR2 is SQIVND (reference sequence). The CDR3 has 14 residues. V shed 7 bases and J shed 4 bases, with 16 bases lying between them. Original methodology: Nucleated cell number was recorded as an estimate derived from reference gene primer amplification. TCRdb keeps only in-frame clones here, not all; method: immunoSEQ multiplex PCR. Clone size and V and J calls were adopted from that table, with D and trimming inferred from the DNA. The sample holds 80,000 to 95,000 clones, 80% to 85% seen once. This clonotype originated in an elderly woman with active or convalescent COVID-19. The gene calls are TRBV19 and TRBJ1-1; possibly TRBD1 for D (5 bases). The sample consisted of peripheral blood. The CDR3 reads CASTLGLLATEAFF. In DNA form, the CDR3 reads TGTGCCAGTACCCTGGGACTTCTGGCCACTGAAGCTTTCTTT.